This TCR beta chain appears in the sequencing data of a study of blood T cell repertoires in COVID-19. TCRdb keeps only in-frame clones here, not all; method: immunoSEQ multiplex PCR. The data contain about 210,000 clones, around four fifths of them seen just once; the ten biggest clones take up roughly 7.6%. CDR3 size: 14 residues. V was shortened by 6 bases and J by 0 bases, with 10 bases between the two germline ends. From germline, CDR1 is SGHKS and CDR2 YYEKEE (reference sequence). The source material was peripheral blood. This sequence was found in a woman aged 45-65 years with acute or convalescent COVID-19. The chain carries TRBV5-5 and TRBJ2-1, with D perhaps TRBD1 (6 bases). This CDR3 is CASKRQDSYNEQFF. CDR3 nucleotide sequence: TGTGCCAGCAAAAGACAGGACTCCTACAATGAGCAGTTCTTC.